The present T cell receptor beta chain was sequenced within a study of Ad26.COV2.S vaccination and SARS-CoV-2 variants. Whole-study context: As a participant in COV1001, the donor was in the Ad26.COV2.S trial arm.

Overall study findings and caveats: After vaccination, substantial breadth of spike-specific CD8+ and CD4+ responses was reported.

About this clone: Its antigen is not identified.

The treatment denotes: around 19 received Ad26.COV2.S at low or high dose, single or two shots; about 5 received placebo; per-sample allocation not given. Sampling occurred on day 63 after the first vaccine or placebo injection. The protocol was immunoSEQ multiplex PCR, while the TCRdb copy is restricted to in-frame clones and leaves out a portion. This sample has some 420,000 clones; approximately 88% occur once, and the top ten carry 3.5% to 4%. With 5 bases clipped from V and 5 bases from J, the junction kept 6 bases outside the gene matches. The CDR3 has 15 amino acids. Per germline, CDR1 LGHDT and CDR2 YNNKEL (reference sequence).

This TCR was sampled from a person aged 18-65 years who received the Ad26.COV2.S COVID-19 vaccine or a placebo. The source was peripheral blood, collected in a trial of Ad26.COV2.S vaccine versus placebo. V gene TRBV3-1 (or the pseudogene TRBV3-2) combines with J gene TRBJ1-4; 9 bases align to TRBD1. For the CDR3, the DNA is TGTGCCAGCAGCACCCGGGACAGGGAAAATGAAAAACTGTTTTTT. This codes for CASSTRDRENEKLFF.